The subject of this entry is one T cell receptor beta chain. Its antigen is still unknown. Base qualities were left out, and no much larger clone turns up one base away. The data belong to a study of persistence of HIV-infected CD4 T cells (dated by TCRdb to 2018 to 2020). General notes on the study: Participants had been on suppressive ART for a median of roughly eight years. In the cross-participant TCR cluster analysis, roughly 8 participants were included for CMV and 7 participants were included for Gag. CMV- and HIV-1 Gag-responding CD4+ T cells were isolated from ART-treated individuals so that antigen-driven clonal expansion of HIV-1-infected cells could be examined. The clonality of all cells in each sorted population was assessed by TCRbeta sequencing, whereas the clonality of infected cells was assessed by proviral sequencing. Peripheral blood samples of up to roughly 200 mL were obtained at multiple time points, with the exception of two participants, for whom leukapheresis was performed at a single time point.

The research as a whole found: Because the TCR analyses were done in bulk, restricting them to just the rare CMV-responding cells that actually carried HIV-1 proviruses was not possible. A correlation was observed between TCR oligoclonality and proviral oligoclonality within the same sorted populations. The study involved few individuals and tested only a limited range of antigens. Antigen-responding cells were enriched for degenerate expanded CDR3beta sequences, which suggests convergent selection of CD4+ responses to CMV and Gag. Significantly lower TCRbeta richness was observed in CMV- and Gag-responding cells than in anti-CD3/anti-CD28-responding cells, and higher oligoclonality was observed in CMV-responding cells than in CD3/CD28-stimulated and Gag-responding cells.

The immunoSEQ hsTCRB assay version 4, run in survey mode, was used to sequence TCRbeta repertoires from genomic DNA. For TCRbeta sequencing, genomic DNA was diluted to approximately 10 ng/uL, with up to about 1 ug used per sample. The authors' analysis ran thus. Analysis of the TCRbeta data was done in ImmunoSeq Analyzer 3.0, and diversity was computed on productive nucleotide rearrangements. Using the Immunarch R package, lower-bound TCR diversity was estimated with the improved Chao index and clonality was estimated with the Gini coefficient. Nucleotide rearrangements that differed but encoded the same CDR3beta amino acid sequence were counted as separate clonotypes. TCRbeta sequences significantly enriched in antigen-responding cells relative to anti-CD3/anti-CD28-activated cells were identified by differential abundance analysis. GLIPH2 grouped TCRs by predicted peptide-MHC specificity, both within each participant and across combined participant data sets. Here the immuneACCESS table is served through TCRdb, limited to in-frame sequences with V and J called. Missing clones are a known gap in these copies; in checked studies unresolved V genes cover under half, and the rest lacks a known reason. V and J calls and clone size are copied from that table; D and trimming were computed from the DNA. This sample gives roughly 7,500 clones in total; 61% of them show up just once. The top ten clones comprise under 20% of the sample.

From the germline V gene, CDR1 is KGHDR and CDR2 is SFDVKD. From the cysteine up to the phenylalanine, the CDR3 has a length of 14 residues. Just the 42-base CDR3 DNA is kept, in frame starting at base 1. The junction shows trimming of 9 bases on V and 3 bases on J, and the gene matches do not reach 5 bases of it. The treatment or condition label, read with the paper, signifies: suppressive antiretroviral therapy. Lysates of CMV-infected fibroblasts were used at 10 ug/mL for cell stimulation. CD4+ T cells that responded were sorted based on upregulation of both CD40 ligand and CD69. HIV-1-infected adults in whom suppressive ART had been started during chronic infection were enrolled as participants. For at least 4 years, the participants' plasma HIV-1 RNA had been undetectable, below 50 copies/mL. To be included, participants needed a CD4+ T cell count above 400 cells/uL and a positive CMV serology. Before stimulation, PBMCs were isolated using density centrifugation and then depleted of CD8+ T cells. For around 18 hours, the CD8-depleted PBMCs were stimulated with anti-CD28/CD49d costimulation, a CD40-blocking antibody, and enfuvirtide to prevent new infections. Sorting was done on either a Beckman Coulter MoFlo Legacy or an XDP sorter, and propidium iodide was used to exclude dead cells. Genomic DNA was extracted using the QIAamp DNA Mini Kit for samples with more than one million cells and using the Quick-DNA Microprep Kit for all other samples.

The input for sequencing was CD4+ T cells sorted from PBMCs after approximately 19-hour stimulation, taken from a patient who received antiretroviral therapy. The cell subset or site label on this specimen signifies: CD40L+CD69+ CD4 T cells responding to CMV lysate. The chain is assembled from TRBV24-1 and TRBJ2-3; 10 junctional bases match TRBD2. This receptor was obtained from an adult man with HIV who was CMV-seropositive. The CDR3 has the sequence CATLLAGGTDTQYF. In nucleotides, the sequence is TGTGCCACCCTATTAGCGGGGGGAACAGATACGCAGTATTTT.